The sequence of this T cell receptor beta chain was determined in a study of response to subunit inactivated influenza vaccine. Study-wide results and caveats: Few new T cells, the authors suggested, are recruited by each seasonal influenza vaccination.

Losses at the gene ends were 4 bases for V and 6 bases for J; bases not matched to a gene: 16. There are 18 residues in the CDR3. CDR1 is ENHRY and CDR2 is SYGVKD in the germline V gene. TCRdb reprocessed the RT-PCR reads via MiXCR and lists one record per CDR3 protein. This table holds hundreds of thousands of distinct CDR3 sequences, around 20% found once. This clonotype was observed a few times. Its target is not known. The TCR was taken from a man aged 50-60 years who received an inactivated influenza vaccine. The sequencing used PBMCs from blood, collected roughly 5 days after vaccination. The rearrangement links TRBV10-3 to TRBJ1-5; 9 bases are a match to TRBD1. Written as DNA, the CDR3 is TGTGCCATCAGTGGGGATAGATTACGCACAGGGGGCACTCAGCCCCAGCATTTT. Its protein product is CAISGDRLRTGGTQPQHF.